Shown below are 23 T cell receptor beta chains from a single sample sequenced in a study of metastatic and nonmetastatic thyroid tumors. TCRdb re-called clones via MiXCR from the PCR reads. The table includes 60,000 to 75,000 clones, 4% to 4.5% detected once. Prior to thyroid surgery, none of the patients had received any treatment. Input material: blood. These receptors were obtained from a female donor with papillary thyroid cancer or a benign thyroid nodule (not recorded which). Some clones in this sample may be carry-over from other donors' samples.

This clone was counted between two and nine times. Being one base from a much bigger clone, this may be a read error. The chain uses TRBV6-4 and TRBJ2-3; a weak D match, TRBD2 (5 bases). CDR1 is MRHNA and CDR2 is SNTAGT in the germline V gene. Trimming removed 7 bases from V and 1 base from J, with 12 bases in between. The CDR3 has 14 amino acids. The CDR3 sequence: CASIRVGGTDTQYF. The CDR3 DNA is TGTGCCAGCATCCGGGTGGGAGGCACAGATACGCAGTATTTT.

This clone was recorded at least ten times. The V gene is TRBV15, the J gene TRBJ2-7; D unresolved. Trimming left V 0 bases short and J 3 bases short, with 12 bases between. Per germline, CDR1 LNHNV and CDR2 YYDKDF (reference sequence). The CDR3 covers 15 residues. CDR3 in DNA: TGTGCCACCAGCAGAGATCGCAATCTCAACTACGAGCAGTACTTC. This gives the protein CATSRDRNLNYEQYF.

The sample holds a few counts of this clone. This clone may be a read error of a much larger clone one base away. The genes are TRBV10-2 and TRBJ2-5; D may correspond to TRBD1 or TRBD2 (5 bases each). CDR1 and CDR2 from the germline V gene are WSHSY and SAAADI. V lost 1 base to trimming and J lost 2 bases, with 14 bases between them. The CDR3 is 16 amino acids. The CDR3 loop is CASSEWGYVKQETQYF. The CDR3 nucleotides are TGCGCCAGCAGTGAGTGGGGGTACGTTAAACAAGAGACCCAGTACTTC.

The table lists this clone with many counts. The V gene is TRBV20-1, the J gene TRBJ1-2; D gene uncertain. CDR1 DFQATT and CDR2 SNEGSKA come from the germline V gene (reference sequence). Trimming shortened V by 3 bases and J by 3 bases, and 29 bases separated the two germline ends. The CDR3 is made up of 19 amino acids. CDR3 sequence: CSASALFAALFELDYGYTF. The CDR3 DNA reads as TGCAGTGCTAGTGCCTTATTCGCGGCGCTTTTTGAACTGGACTATGGCTACACCTTC.

Only a few counts were recorded for this clone. V and J are TRBV20-1 and TRBJ2-2; no clear D gene. This CDR3 has 13 amino acids. Trimming shortened V by 2 bases and J by 10 bases, and 14 bases separated the two germline ends. CDR1 is DFQATT and CDR2 is SNEGSKA in the germline V gene (reference sequence). CDR3 residues: CSARTWRRVELFF. In DNA form, the CDR3 reads TGCAGTGCTAGAACGTGGAGACGCGTGGAGCTGTTTTTT.

The table lists this clone with many counts. The chain's CDR3 is CATSDPTSGFSYNEQFF. CDR3 coding DNA: TGTGCCACCAGTGACCCGACTAGCGGCTTCTCCTACAATGAGCAGTTCTTC. The chain is built from TRBV24-1 and TRBJ2-1, with 9 bases that match TRBD2. The germline V gene has CDR1 KGHDR and CDR2 SFDVKD. This CDR3 has 17 residues. With V trimmed by 4 bases and J by 0 bases, 6 bases remained unmatched.

This clone occurred many times. J is TRBJ2-7 and V is TRBV20-1; 10 positions agree with TRBD2. Germline V gene data show CDR1 as DFQATT and CDR2 as SNEGSKA (reference sequence). The ends lost 0 bases at V and 4 bases at J; junction bases unmatched: 3. This CDR3 contains 14 residues. DNA of the CDR3: TGCAGTGCTAGAGATAGCGGGAGGTTTTACGAGCAGTACTTC. This sequence encodes CSARDSGRFYEQYF.

Many counts were recorded for this clone. V gene TRBV19 combines with J gene TRBJ1-3; D is unclear. Per germline, CDR1 LNHDA and CDR2 SQIVND (reference sequence). The CDR3 covers 19 residues. The V end was cut by 3 bases, the J end by 4 bases, with 25 bases between. CDR3 DNA sequence: TGTGCCAGTAGTATCCTTCGAGGCGGCGGAATCGTAAAAGGAAACACCATATATTTT. This encodes CASSILRGGGIVKGNTIYF.

This clone was detected ten times or more. The chain combines TRBV2 with TRBJ1-5, with D hard to call. This CDR3 has 13 residues. Trimming took off 6 bases at V and 5 bases at J, with 11 bases between the two ends. From germline, CDR1 is SNHLY and CDR2 FYNNEI. CDR3 loop: CASRVSNHQPQHF. In nucleotides, the CDR3 is TGTGCCAGCAGGGTATCCAATCATCAGCCCCAGCATTTT.

This rearrangement joins TRBV7-6 to TRBJ2-2; D not certain. Between the trimmed V and J ends, which lost 5 bases and 4 bases, there was a span of 11 bases. The CDR3 is 14 amino acids. In germline, CDR1 is SGHVS, CDR2 FNYEAQ. The CDR3 sequence is CASSRVVGTGELFF. CDR3 bases: TGTGCCAGCAGCCGGGTAGTGGGCACCGGGGAGCTGTTTTTT.

This clone has at least ten counts. The chain combines TRBV6-4 with TRBJ2-1, with D tentatively TRBD2 (6 bases). The germline V and J ends were trimmed by 5 bases and 4 bases, with 9 bases remaining between them. The CDR3 spans 13 residues. Germline CDR1 and CDR2: MRHNA and SNTAGT. This chain's CDR3 is CASSSTRYNEQFF. The CDR3 nucleotides are TGTGCCAGCAGTTCGACTAGATACAATGAGCAGTTCTTC.

As to this clone: Other DNA sequences in this sample translate to the same CDR3. This chain joins TRBV12-3 or TRBV12-4 and TRBJ1-2, with TRBD1 as a possible D gene (6 bases). V was pared by 4 bases and J by 4 bases, with 16 bases between. This CDR3 contains 15 residues. CDR3 bases: TGTGCCAGCAGTTCCCCGGGGGGCGTAATCTATGGCTACACCTTC. Protein: CASSSPGGVIYGYTF.

This clone has only a few counts. One end of the junction does not line up with germline, which may come from a read error. The chain joins TRBV7-9 to TRBJ2-1; the D call may be TRBD1 or TRBD2 (7 bases each). Per germline, CDR1 SEHNR and CDR2 FQNEAQ (reference sequence). This CDR3 is 17 amino acids long. CDR3 bases: TGCGCCAGCAGCTTAGGGTTGGGGCGACTAGCAGGGGGTGAGCAGTTCTTC. Translated, it gives CASSLGLGRLAGGEQFF. Complete variable domain (other parts from reference TRBV7-9 and TRBJ2-1): DTGVSQNPRHKITKRGQNVTFRCDPISEHNRLYWYRQTLGQGPEFLTYFQNEAQLEKSRLLSDRFSAERPKGSFSTLEIQRTEQGDSAMYLCASSLGLGRLAGGEQFFGPGTRLTVL.

The rearrangement uses TRBV28 and TRBJ1-1; D is ambiguous. V lost 5 bases and J lost 5, with 18 bases in between. The CDR3 is 15 residues long. Germline CDR1 is MDHEN and CDR2 is SYDVKM. CDR3 bases: TGTGCCAGCAGTCCTCAGTCCTACCCCCAAACTGAAGCTTTCTTT. This translates into CASSPQSYPQTEAFF. The variable domain in full, with the rest retrieved from reference TRBV28 and TRBJ1-1, is DVKVTQSSRYLVKRTGEKVFLECVQDMDHENMFWYRQDPGLGLRLIYFSYDVKMKEKGDIPEGYSVSREKKERFSLILESASTNQTSMYLCASSPQSYPQTEAFFGQGTRLTVV.

The sample holds many counts of this clone. This sequence joins TRBV10-3 and TRBJ2-7; possibly TRBD1 for D (6 bases). From germline, CDR1 is ENHRY and CDR2 SYGVKD. The CDR3 is made up of 14 amino acids. V was trimmed by 7 bases and J by 2 bases, leaving 15 bases between them. Written as DNA, the CDR3 is TGTGCCATCAATCGGACAGCCAGAACCTACGAGCAGTACTTC. Its translation is CAINRTARTYEQYF.

This clone was recorded a few times. A read error may explain this, as a much larger clone is one base away. Here the CDR3 reads CASSFVQGFVNEQYF. In nucleotides, the CDR3 is TGTGCCAGCAGCTTCGTCCAGGGGTTCGTCAACGAGCAGTACTTC. The rearrangement uses TRBV7-6 and TRBJ2-7; tentative D call: TRBD1 (6 bases). Germline CDR1 is SGHVS and CDR2 is FNYEAQ. This CDR3 has 15 amino acids. V lost 3 bases, J lost 5 bases, and 17 bases lay in between.

The DNA of the CDR3 is TGTGCCTGGAGCTTATCCGGGACTTTAACCGGGGAGCTGTTTTTT. Translating it yields CAWSLSGTLTGELFF. The chain uses TRBV30 and TRBJ2-2; maybe TRBD2 (6 bases). Germline lookup yields CDR1 GTSNPN and CDR2 SVGIG (reference sequence). The CDR3 totals 15 residues. Trimming shortened V by 3 bases and J by 5 bases, and 16 bases separated the two germline ends.

For this clone: A much larger clonotype is one base distant, so this may be a read error. The chain has TRBV18 and TRBJ1-2, with D perhaps TRBD1 (5 bases). The CDR3 contains 15 residues. In germline, CDR1 is KGHSH, CDR2 LQKENI. CDR3 sequence: CASSPVGGWDYVYTF. Written as DNA, the CDR3 is TGTGCCAGCTCACCGGTCGGCGGGTGGGACTATGTCTACACCTTC.

This clone was counted ten times or more. The chain combines TRBV10-2 with TRBJ2-7; D possibly corresponds to TRBD2 (5 bases). Looked up from germline, CDR1 is WSHSY and CDR2 is SAAADI. V was pared by 2 bases and J by 3 bases, with 5 bases between. The CDR3 extends over 12 amino acids. CDR3 residues: CASSERDYEQYF. For the CDR3, the DNA is TGCGCCAGCAGTGAGCGGGACTACGAGCAGTACTTC.

This clone was seen ten or more times. The chain uses TRBV7-3 and TRBJ2-2; 7 nucleotides match TRBD2. The CDR3 runs 14 residues. The trim removed 7 bases at V and 5 bases at J, leaving 7 bases unmatched. Germline values: CDR1 SGHTA, CDR2 FQGTGA. In DNA, the CDR3 is TGTGCCAGCAACTTCTGGGGGGGGACCGGGGAGCTGTTTTTT. This encodes CASNFWGGTGELFF.

This chain connects TRBV19 to TRBJ1-6; a weak D match, TRBD1 (5 bases). Germline loops: CDR1 LNHDA, CDR2 SQIVND (reference sequence). This CDR3 is built from 12 residues. V dropped 11 bases and J dropped 7 bases, with 12 bases sitting between them. CDR3 sequence: CAWSEGNSPLHF. CDR3 coding DNA: TGTGCCTGGAGTGAGGGGAATTCACCCCTCCACTTT.

This clone was seen repeatedly, ten times or more. This chain uses TRBV6-2 or TRBV6-3 with TRBJ1-1; 11 bases line up with TRBD1. CDR1 and CDR2 (germline): MNHEY, SVGEGT. Germline trimming cut 6 bases from V and 5 bases from J; bases unmatched to any gene: 11. The CDR3 sequence is 16 residues long. DNA for the CDR3: TGTGCCAGCAGCTCACAAGGACAGGGGGCTTGGACTGAAGCTTTCTTT. Amino acids: CASSSQGQGAWTEAFF.

There are many counts of this clone. The CDR3 sequence: CASSQGDSTDTQYF. Written as DNA, the CDR3 is TGTGCCAGCAGCCAGGGGGATAGCACAGATACGCAGTATTTT. This sequence joins TRBV6-1 and TRBJ2-3; 7 bases agree with TRBD1. V lost 6 bases, J lost 0 bases, and 3 bases stayed unmatched. Germline loops: CDR1 MNHNS, CDR2 SASEGT. The CDR3 spans 14 residues.